This TCR beta chain was profiled in a study of cytomegalovirus exposure and HLA in healthy donors. Whole-study context: Earlier work reported 90 million to 120 million unique TCR beta sequences from some 170 million T cells. Assignment to the Caucasian-associated ancestry cluster applied to 75% to 85% of the approximately 370 genotyped donors.

With 60 Vbeta and 13 Jbeta primers, the PCR was carried out. Assay: immunoSEQ multiplex PCR; the TCRdb copy retains only in-frame clones and omits some. Here the sample spans about 120,000 clones, 50% to 65% being singletons. Study results and caveats: Exclusion as indistinguishable affected some V segments, including TRBV6-2 and TRBV6-3.

Remarks on this clone: The antigen remains unidentified.

The CDR3 consists of 15 residues. V trimming: 3 bases; J trimming: 3 bases; junction bases outside the gene matches: 4. CDR1 and CDR2 from the germline V gene are LNHDA and SQIVND (reference sequence). Sequenced input: PBMCs. This receptor was obtained from a man in his forties or fifties in good health and CMV-seropositive. The rearrangement uses TRBV19 and TRBJ2-2; 7 bases are a match to TRBD2. The CDR3 reads CASSIQGGDTGELFF. The CDR3 bases are TGTGCCAGTAGTATTCAGGGAGGGGACACCGGGGAGCTGTTTTTT.